This T cell receptor beta chain is drawn from a study of radiotherapy plus CTLA-4 blockade in lung cancer (dated by TCRdb to between 2018 and 2020). Notes on the research overall: Among the enrolled patients, about 19% had an objective response, and around 31% reached disease control. Results and caveats for the whole study, not just this receptor: The strongest predictors of response, as reported, were early dynamic changes in blood T cell clones along with a rise in serum interferon-beta after radiation. After treatment with radiotherapy and ipilimumab, TCR clones that originated in tumors expanded in peripheral blood.

About this clone itself: Its recognized antigen is unknown. No base qualities exist here, and no much larger clone lies one base off it.

Library construction relied on the immunoSEQ multiplex PCR assay. Imported from immuneACCESS, the table was reduced by TCRdb to in-frame sequences with V and J called. These copies leave out some clones; in studies compared against another copy, an unresolved V gene accounts for under half, and the cause of the remainder is not known. A total of 90,000 to 100,000 clones appear in this sample, 65% to 80% of them only once. Jointly, the top ten make up around 2.7% of the sample. In this study, focal radiation therapy paired with CTLA-4 blockade (ipilimumab) was tested in patients who had chemo-refractory metastatic non-small-cell lung cancer. Trimming accounts for 4 bases at V and 5 bases at J, while the number of junction bases matched to no gene is 8. CDR1 and CDR2 (SNHLY, FYNNEI) derive from the germline V gene. Taken from cysteine to phenylalanine, the CDR3 has 15 residues. Only CDR3 DNA remains: 45 bases, in frame from the first base.

This chain is built from TRBV2 and TRBJ2-5; the junction holds 9 bases that match TRBD2. This specimen was peripheral blood, taken from a patient treated with radiotherapy plus ipilimumab. The sequence was collected from a human donor with non-small cell lung cancer who had a partial response to radiotherapy plus ipilimumab. Some clones in this sample may be carry-over from other donors' samples. The CDR3: CASSVEAGGLETQYF. At the DNA level, the sequence is TGTGCCAGCAGTGTGGAAGCGGGAGGCCTGGAGACCCAGTACTTC.